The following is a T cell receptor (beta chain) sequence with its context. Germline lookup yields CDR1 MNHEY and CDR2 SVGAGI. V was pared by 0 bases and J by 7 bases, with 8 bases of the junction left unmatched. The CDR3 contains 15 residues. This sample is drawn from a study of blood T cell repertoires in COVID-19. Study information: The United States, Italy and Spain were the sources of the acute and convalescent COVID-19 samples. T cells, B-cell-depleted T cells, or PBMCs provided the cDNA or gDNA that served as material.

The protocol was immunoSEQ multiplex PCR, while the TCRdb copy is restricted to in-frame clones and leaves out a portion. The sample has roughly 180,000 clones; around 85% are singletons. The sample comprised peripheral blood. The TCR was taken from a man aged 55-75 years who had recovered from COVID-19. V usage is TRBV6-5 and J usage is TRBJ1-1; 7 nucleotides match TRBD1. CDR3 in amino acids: CASSYSEGQLNEAFF. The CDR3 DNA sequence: TGTGCCAGCAGTTACTCAGAGGGACAGCTAAATGAAGCTTTCTTT.